The clone carrying this T cell receptor (beta chain) was counted a single time. The entry originates in a study of blood T cell repertoires in COVID-19. Looking at the study overall: T cells, B-cell-depleted T cells, or PBMCs supplied cDNA or gDNA.

Measured with immunoSEQ multiplex PCR; TCRdb has only the in-frame clones, and not every one. The table has more than 65,000 clones, 80% to 85% seen once. Germline V gives CDR1 SGHRS, CDR2 YFSETQ. With 4 bases clipped from V and 5 bases from J, the junction kept 6 bases outside the gene matches. The CDR3 extends over 15 amino acids. The sequencing input was peripheral blood. V and J are TRBV5-1 and TRBJ1-4, with 9 bases aligning to TRBD1. This clonotype originated in a woman older than 75 with acute or convalescent COVID-19. The CDR3 loop is CASSVAGTGNEKLFF. The CDR3 DNA is TGCGCCAGCAGCGTGGCCGGGACAGGGAATGAAAAACTGTTTTTT.